The 17 T cell receptor beta chains in this list originate from one sample, sequenced in a study of blood T cell repertoires in COVID-19. Method: immunoSEQ multiplex PCR; TCRdb's copy keeps in-frame clones and lacks some. The table has almost 95,000 clones, roughly 85% seen once. The sequenced sample consisted of peripheral blood. The receptor source for this set is a woman in her sixties with COVID-19, enrolled during active disease.

The gene calls are TRBV19 and TRBJ2-3; possible D gene TRBD2, 7 bases. The length of the CDR3 is 15 residues. Trimming took off 8 bases at V and 4 bases at J, with 19 bases between the two ends. Germline V CDR1 and CDR2: LNHDA, SQIVND (reference sequence). The chain's CDR3 is CASYPRGGVSDTQYF. Here the CDR3 DNA reads TGTGCCAGTTACCCGAGGGGGGGCGTGTCAGATACGCAGTATTTT.

The chain recombines TRBV15 with TRBJ2-1; no reliable D call. The ends were cut back, 7 bases at V and 3 bases at J, with 16 bases in the middle. CDR3 length: 15 residues. Germline V gives CDR1 LNHNV, CDR2 YYDKDF (reference sequence). In DNA, the CDR3 is TGTGCCACCACCTCACCCCGGGTCGACTACAATGAGCAGTTCTTC. Its protein is CATTSPRVDYNEQFF. The whole variable domain, remainder taken from reference TRBV15 and TRBJ2-1, is DAMVIQNPRYQVTQFGKPVTLSCSQTLNHNVMYWYQQKSSQAPKLLFHYYDKDFNNEADTPDNFQSRRPNTSFCFLDIRSPGLGDTAMYLCATTSPRVDYNEQFFGPGTRLTVL.

This chain links TRBV19 with TRBJ2-5; the match to TRBD1 covers 8 bases. With V trimmed by 1 base and J by 3 bases, 7 bases remained unmatched. This CDR3 is 16 amino acids long. CDR1 and CDR2 (germline): LNHDA, SQIVND (reference sequence). The CDR3 reads CASSIGAGTGEETQYF. CDR3 sequence (DNA): TGTGCCAGTAGTATAGGCGCCGGGACAGGAGAAGAGACCCAGTACTTC.

This clone was found a few times. Different DNA sequences within this sample yield the same CDR3. The chain carries TRBV12-3 or TRBV12-4 and TRBJ1-1; perhaps TRBD1 as D (5 bases). Trimming cost V 7 bases and J 5 bases, with 14 bases left between them. This CDR3 region has 13 residues. This chain's CDR3 is CASTPQGGTEAFF. In DNA, the CDR3 is TGTGCCAGCACCCCCCAGGGAGGGACTGAAGCTTTCTTT.

The V call is TRBV20-1, the J call TRBJ2-1; a weak D match, TRBD2 (6 bases). The CDR3 is 13 residues long. Germline assignment: CDR1 DFQATT and CDR2 SNEGSKA (reference sequence). With 3 bases removed from V and 3 bases from J, the gap between germline ends came to 9 bases. Here the CDR3 DNA reads TGCAGTGCTAGTCGGGGGAACTACAATGAGCAGTTCTTC. This translates into CSASRGNYNEQFF.

The genes are TRBV24-1 and TRBJ1-1; tentatively, D is TRBD1 (6 bases). Germline-derived CDR1 and CDR2 are KGHDR and SFDVKD. This CDR3 is built from 13 residues. V dropped 2 bases and J dropped 11 bases, with 14 bases sitting between them. In DNA form, the CDR3 reads TGTGCCACCAGTGATTATGAGACAGGAGGTGCTTTCTTT. The encoded protein is CATSDYETGGAFF.

This chain links TRBV5-8 with TRBJ1-5; 8 positions match TRBD1. Germline CDR1 reads SGHTS; CDR2 reads YDEGEE. The CDR3 has 14 residues. With V trimmed by 4 bases and J by 4 bases, 4 bases remained unmatched. The chain's CDR3 is CASSLRTGNQPQHF. In DNA form, the CDR3 reads TGTGCCAGCAGCCTTCGGACAGGGAATCAGCCCCAGCATTTT.

The chain recombines TRBV10-1 with TRBJ2-7; D remains ambiguous. The V gene lost 8 bases and the J gene lost 2 bases, with 16 bases spanning the gap. CDR3 length: 14 amino acids. CDR1 is WNHNN, CDR2 SYGVQD, per germline (reference sequence). CDR3 region: CASLMAAPTYEQYF. In nucleotides, the CDR3 is TGCGCCAGCTTAATGGCGGCACCGACCTACGAGCAGTACTTC.

This chain connects TRBV7-2 to TRBJ2-4, with D maybe TRBD1 (6 bases). The V gene lost 1 base and the J gene lost 8 bases, with 12 bases spanning the gap. Germline CDR1 and CDR2: SGHTA and FQGNSA. CDR3 length: 14 amino acids. As DNA, the CDR3 is TGTGCCAGCAGCTTAGTTTCGGCAGGGGACATTCAGTACTTC. Translated, it gives CASSLVSAGDIQYF.

In nucleotides, the CDR3 is TGCGCCAGCAGCGGACTAGCGGGGGGGACGTGGTATTTT. Translating it yields CASSGLAGGTWYF. The rearrangement links TRBV5-1 to TRBJ2-3, with 15 bases identical to TRBD2. CDR3 size: 13 residues. V shed 4 bases and J 14 bases; nucleotides not matched to a gene: 5. Germline V gene lookup returns CDR1 SGHRS and CDR2 YFSETQ.

The count of this clone is one. V and J are TRBV11-3 and TRBJ1-1; D might be TRBD1 (6 bases). From germline, CDR1 is SGHNT and CDR2 YENEEA. The CDR3 loop spans 14 amino acids. Between the trimmed V and J ends, which lost 5 bases and 4 bases, there was a span of 14 bases. The CDR3 spells CASSPTGFSTEAFF. The CDR3, as DNA: TGTGCCAGCAGCCCGACAGGATTTAGCACTGAAGCTTTCTTT.

The chain couples TRBV4-1 to TRBJ1-5, with 8 bases aligning to TRBD1. The V gene end was trimmed by 1 base and the J gene end by 6 bases; junction bases not matched to a gene: 5. The CDR3 is made up of 15 amino acids. Germline V lookup: CDR1 MGHRA, CDR2 YSYEKL. Here the CDR3 reads CASSQGQGRAQPQHF. The CDR3 nucleotides read TGCGCCAGCAGCCAAGGACAGGGGAGGGCTCAGCCCCAGCATTTT.

The chain links TRBV5-8 to TRBJ2-5; 9 positions match TRBD2. Germline CDR1 and CDR2: SGHTS and YDEGEE. The CDR3 is made up of 16 amino acids. V gave up 0 bases and J gave up 3 bases; unmatched junction bases: 6. The CDR3 DNA reads as TGTGCCAGCAGCTTGGTCTCGGCTAGCGGGGAAGAGACCCAGTACTTC. As protein: CASSLVSASGEETQYF.

As to this clone: Other nucleotide sequences in the sample specify the same CDR3. V gene TRBV30 combines with J gene TRBJ1-5; D is unresolved. The CDR3 runs 13 residues. V was trimmed by 0 bases and J by 7 bases, leaving 10 bases between them. Germline values: CDR1 GTSNPN, CDR2 SVGIG (reference sequence). The DNA for the CDR3 is TGTGCCTGGAGTGTACGGGGTTTCCAGCCCCAGCATTTT. Protein: CAWSVRGFQPQHF.

This sequence joins TRBV6-2 or TRBV6-3 and TRBJ1-4, with D tentatively TRBD1 (5 bases). CDR3 length: 16 residues. Germline V gene data show CDR1 as MNHEY and CDR2 as SVGEGT. With 0 bases removed from V and 0 bases from J, the gap between germline ends came to 8 bases. The CDR3: CASSYSGTATNEKLFF. The CDR3 DNA sequence: TGTGCCAGCAGTTACTCGGGGACTGCAACTAATGAAAAACTGTTTTTT.

This clone was counted only a few times. This rearrangement joins TRBV12-5 to TRBJ2-6; D may be TRBD1 (5 bases). The CDR3 sequence is 13 residues long. The V and J ends lost 5 bases and 4 bases respectively, with 6 bases between them. The germline CDR1 and CDR2 sequences are LGHNT and FRNRAP. Written as DNA, the CDR3 is TGTGCTAGTGGTAGGGGAGGGGCCAACGTCCTGACTTTC. Amino acid sequence: CASGRGGANVLTF.

The CDR3 DNA follows: TGTGCCAGTAGTCAACAGGGAAGGCGAAATGAAAAACTGTTTTTT. Amino acid sequence: CASSQQGRRNEKLFF. The J gene is TRBJ1-4, the V gene TRBV19; a weak D match, TRBD1 (6 bases). The CDR3 consists of 15 residues. The ends were cut back, 5 bases at V and 5 bases at J, with 15 bases in the middle. Germline V gives CDR1 LNHDA, CDR2 SQIVND (reference sequence).